This TCR beta chain originates from a study of technical replicates of blood from several donors. Clones were sequenced by immunoSEQ multiplex PCR, and TCRdb holds only the in-frame ones, with some missing. This sample has around 69,000 clones, with more than 75% found just once. With 6 bases clipped from V and 5 bases from J, the junction kept 12 bases outside the gene matches. This CDR3 contains 15 residues. The germline V gene has CDR1 SGHRS and CDR2 YFSETQ. The TCR comes from a human donor in good health. Some clones in this sample may be carry-over from other donors' samples. The sample comprised PBMCs. The chain uses TRBV5-1 and TRBJ1-2, with TRBD1 matching 8 bases. The CDR3 here is CASTRGAGGNYGYTF. DNA for the CDR3: TGCGCCAGCACCCGGGGCGCAGGGGGCAATTATGGCTACACCTTC.